This T cell receptor (beta chain) was identified in a study of T cells in Graves' hyperthyroidism and ophthalmopathy. General study points: Most clonotypes that expanded in the thyroid above 0.001 also showed up in blood.

This clonotype was detected ten times or more. Its antigen is as yet unknown. Amplification targeted TCR beta CDR3 regions from RNA transcripts. RT-PCR in the first round (using the HTBI primer set) targeted the TCR CDR3. TCRdb analysed the multiplex PCR reads with MiXCR anew, one entry per CDR3 protein. The sample lists around 180,000 distinct CDR3 sequences, approximately 15% occurring once. The germline V gene has CDR1 DFQATT and CDR2 SNEGSKA (reference sequence). The length of the CDR3 is 13 residues. Losses at the gene ends were 5 bases for V and 6 bases for J; bases not matched to a gene: 9. V is TRBV20-1 and J is TRBJ1-2; 7 bases match TRBD1. The sample taken for sequencing was blood. This TCR was recovered from a woman aged 50 to 65 with Graves' hyperthyroidism. Written as DNA, the CDR3 is TGCAGTGCTCCCAGTGACAGGGATAATGGCTACACCTTC. Translating it yields CSAPSDRDNGYTF.